This T cell receptor (beta chain) appears in the sequencing data of a study of regulatory T cells in long-lasting Graves disease. Per germline, CDR1 SGHVS and CDR2 FQNEAQ. The CDR3 runs to 12 residues. Trimming pared 4 bases from V and 0 bases from J, leaving 4 bases between. Arm-PCR of CDR3 regions with iRepertoire HTBI primers generated TCR beta libraries. Study processing details: Sample data revealed approximately 62 TRBV and 14 TRBJ segments. A single record per CDR3 protein comes from TCRdb applying MiXCR to the multiplex PCR reads. The V and J calls, along with clone size, are taken from TCRdb and not from the paper's own processing. The table lists about 330,000 distinct CDR3 sequences, around 15% of them singletons, with 20% in the top ten. This clonotype was seen repeatedly, ten times or more. The sample's time point: newly diagnosed GD, antithyroid drugs for less than 3 months. Preparation of the TCR library used RNA extracted from PBMCs.

The sample was also linked to a second study, of T cells in Graves' hyperthyroidism and ophthalmopathy. That work states: An initial round of RT-PCR targeting the TCR CDR3 relied on the HTBI primer set.

The starting material was peripheral blood mononuclear cells (PBMCs), obtained at new diagnosis, from a patient treated with antithyroid drugs. The receptor comes from a woman aged 18-29 years with Graves disease. The chain joins TRBV7-8 to TRBJ2-7; D unclear. CDR3 in DNA: TGTGCCAGCAGCTCCCTCTCCTACGAGCAGTACTTC. It yields the protein CASSSLSYEQYF.